This T cell receptor (beta chain) was sequenced for a study of blood T cell repertoires in COVID-19. Study summary: Some COVID-19 samples were acute and others convalescent; all came from the United States, Italy and Spain. T cells, B-cell-depleted T cells, or PBMCs supplied cDNA or gDNA.

In the original processing: Estimation of nucleated cell counts was performed using reference gene primer amplification. The protocol was immunoSEQ multiplex PCR, while the TCRdb copy is restricted to in-frame clones and leaves out a portion. The V and J calls and clone size come from that table; D and trimming were worked out from the DNA. The sample carries about 120,000 clones, over 70% recorded once. Sequencing was done on a sample of peripheral blood. This clonotype was sampled from a man in his forties or fifties with acute or convalescent COVID-19.

This chain's CDR3 is CASSDIQGFSSPLHF. CDR3 nucleotide sequence: TGTGCCAGCAGTGATATTCAGGGGTTTAGTTCACCCCTCCACTTT. J is TRBJ1-6 and V is TRBV25-1, with a weak D call TRBD1 (6 bases). This CDR3 has 15 amino acids. V gave up 3 bases and J gave up 9 bases, with 15 bases separating them. Looked up from germline, CDR1 is MGHDK and CDR2 is SYGVNS.